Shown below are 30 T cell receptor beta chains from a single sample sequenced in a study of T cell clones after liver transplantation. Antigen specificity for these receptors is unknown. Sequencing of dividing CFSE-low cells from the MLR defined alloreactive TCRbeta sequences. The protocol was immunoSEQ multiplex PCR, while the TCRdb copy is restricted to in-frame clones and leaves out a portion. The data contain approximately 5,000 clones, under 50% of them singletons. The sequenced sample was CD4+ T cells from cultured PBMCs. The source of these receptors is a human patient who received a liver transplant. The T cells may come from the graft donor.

CDR3 coding DNA: TGCAGTGCCCCCGGGACAGATAATCAGTACTTC. Its translation is CSAPGTDNQYF. V and J are TRBV20-1 and TRBJ2-7; TRBD1 matches at 7 bases. Trimming at V came to 6 bases and at J to 10 bases, leaving 9 bases not matched to a gene. The CDR3 spans 11 residues. Germline CDR1 is DFQATT and CDR2 is SNEGSKA (reference sequence).

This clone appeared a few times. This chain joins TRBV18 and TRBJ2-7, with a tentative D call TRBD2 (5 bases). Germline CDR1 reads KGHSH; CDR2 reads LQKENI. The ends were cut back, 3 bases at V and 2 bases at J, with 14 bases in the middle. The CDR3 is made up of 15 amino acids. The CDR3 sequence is CASSPRAAATYEQYF. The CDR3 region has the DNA TGTGCCAGCTCACCGAGGGCAGCAGCGACCTACGAGCAGTACTTC.

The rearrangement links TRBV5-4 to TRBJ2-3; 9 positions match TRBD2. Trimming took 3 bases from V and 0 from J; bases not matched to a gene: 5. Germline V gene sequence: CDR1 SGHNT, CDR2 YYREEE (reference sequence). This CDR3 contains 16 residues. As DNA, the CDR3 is TGTGCCAGCAGCTCCCCCACTAGCGGGAGCACAGATACGCAGTATTTT. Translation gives CASSSPTSGSTDTQYF.

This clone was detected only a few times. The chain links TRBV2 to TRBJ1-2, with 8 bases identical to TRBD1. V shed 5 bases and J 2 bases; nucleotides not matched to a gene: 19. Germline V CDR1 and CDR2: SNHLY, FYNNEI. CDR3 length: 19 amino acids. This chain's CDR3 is CASSTRSWDRSSSNYGYTF. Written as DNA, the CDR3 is TGTGCCAGCAGTACCCGAAGTTGGGACAGGAGTTCCTCCAACTATGGCTACACCTTC.

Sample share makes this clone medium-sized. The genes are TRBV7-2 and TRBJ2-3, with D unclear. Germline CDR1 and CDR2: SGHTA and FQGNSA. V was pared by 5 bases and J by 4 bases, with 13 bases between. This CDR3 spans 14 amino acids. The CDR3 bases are TGTGCCAGCAGCCCCCGGGCTAATGCAGATACGCAGTATTTT. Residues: CASSPRANADTQYF.

In DNA, the CDR3 is TGTGCCAGCGAGACAGCGAACACCGGGGAGCTGTTTTTT. Protein product: CASETANTGELFF. The rearrangement uses TRBV6-5 and TRBJ2-2, with a tentative D call TRBD1 (5 bases). With 8 bases removed from V and 0 bases from J, the gap between germline ends came to 7 bases. The germline gives CDR1 MNHEY, CDR2 SVGAGI. The CDR3 extends over 13 amino acids.

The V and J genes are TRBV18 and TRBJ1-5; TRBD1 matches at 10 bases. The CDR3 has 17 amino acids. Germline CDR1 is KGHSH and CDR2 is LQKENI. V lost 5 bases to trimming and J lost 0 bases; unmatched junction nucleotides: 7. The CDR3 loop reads CASSSRQGANSNQPQHF. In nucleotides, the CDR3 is TGTGCCAGCTCATCGAGACAGGGGGCGAATAGCAATCAGCCCCAGCATTTT.

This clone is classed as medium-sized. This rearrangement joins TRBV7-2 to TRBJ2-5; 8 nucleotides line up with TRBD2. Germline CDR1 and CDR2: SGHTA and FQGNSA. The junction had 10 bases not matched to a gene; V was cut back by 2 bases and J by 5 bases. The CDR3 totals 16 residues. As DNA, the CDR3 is TGTGCCAGCAGCTTAAATGGACTAGCACAGAGGGAGACCCAGTACTTC. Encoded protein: CASSLNGLAQRETQYF.

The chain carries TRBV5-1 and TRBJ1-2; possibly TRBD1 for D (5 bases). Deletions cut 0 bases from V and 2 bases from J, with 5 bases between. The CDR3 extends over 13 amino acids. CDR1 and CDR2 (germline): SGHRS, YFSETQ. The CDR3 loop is CASSLGGNYGYTF. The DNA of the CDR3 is TGCGCCAGCAGCTTGGGGGGGAACTATGGCTACACCTTC.

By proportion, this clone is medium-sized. For the CDR3, the DNA is TGTGCCAGCAGTTTGTCGTGGGGAGGGACAGGGAATCCCTACGAGCAGTACTTC. It is translated as CASSLSWGGTGNPYEQYF. The genes are TRBV28 and TRBJ2-7; the match to TRBD1 covers 9 bases. The ends lost 3 bases at V and 2 bases at J; junction bases unmatched: 14. The CDR3 extends over 18 amino acids. CDR1 is MDHEN and CDR2 is SYDVKM in the germline V gene.

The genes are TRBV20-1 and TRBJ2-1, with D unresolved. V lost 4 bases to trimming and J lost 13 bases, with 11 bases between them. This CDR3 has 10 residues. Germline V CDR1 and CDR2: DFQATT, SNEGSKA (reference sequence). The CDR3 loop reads CSATSLGQFF. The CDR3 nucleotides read TGCAGTGCTACGTCTCTGGGCCAGTTCTTC.

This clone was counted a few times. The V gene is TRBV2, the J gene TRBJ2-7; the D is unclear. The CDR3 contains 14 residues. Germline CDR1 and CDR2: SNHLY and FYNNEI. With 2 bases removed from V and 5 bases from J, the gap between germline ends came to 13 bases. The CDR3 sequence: CASSERLGQDEQYF. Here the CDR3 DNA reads TGTGCCAGCAGTGAACGACTCGGGCAGGACGAGCAGTACTTC. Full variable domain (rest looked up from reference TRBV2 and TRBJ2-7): EPEVTQTPSHQVTQMGQEVILRCVPISNHLYFYWYRQILGQKVEFLVSFYNNEISEKSEIFDDQFSVERPDGSNFTLKIRSTKLEDSAMYFCASSERLGQDEQYFGPGTRLTVT.

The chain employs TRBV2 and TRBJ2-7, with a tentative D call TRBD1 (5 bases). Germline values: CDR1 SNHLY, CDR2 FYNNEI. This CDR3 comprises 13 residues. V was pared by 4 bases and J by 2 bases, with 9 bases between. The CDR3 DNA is TGTGCCAGCAGTGCAGGCAGGGCCTACGAGCAGTACTTC. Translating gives CASSAGRAYEQYF.

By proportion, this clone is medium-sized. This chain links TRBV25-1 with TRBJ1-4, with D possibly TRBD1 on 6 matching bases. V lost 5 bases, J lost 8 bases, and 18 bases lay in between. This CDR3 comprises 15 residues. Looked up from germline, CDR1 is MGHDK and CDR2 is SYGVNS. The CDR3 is CASSPPGASGEKLFF. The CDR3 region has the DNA TGTGCCAGCAGTCCCCCGGGGGCATCGGGAGAAAAACTGTTTTTT.

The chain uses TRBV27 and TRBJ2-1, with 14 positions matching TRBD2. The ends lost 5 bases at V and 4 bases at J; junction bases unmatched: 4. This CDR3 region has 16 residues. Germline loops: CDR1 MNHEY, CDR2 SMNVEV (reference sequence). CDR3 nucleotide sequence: TGTGCCAGCAGTCTTTGGACTAGCGGGAGGTACAATGAGCAGTTCTTC. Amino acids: CASSLWTSGRYNEQFF.

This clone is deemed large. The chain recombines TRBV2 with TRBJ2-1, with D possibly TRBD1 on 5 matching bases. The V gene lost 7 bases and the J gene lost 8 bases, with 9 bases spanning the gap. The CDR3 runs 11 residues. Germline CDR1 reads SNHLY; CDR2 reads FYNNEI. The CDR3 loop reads CASNWGDEQFF. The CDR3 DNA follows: TGTGCCAGCAATTGGGGCGATGAGCAGTTCTTC.

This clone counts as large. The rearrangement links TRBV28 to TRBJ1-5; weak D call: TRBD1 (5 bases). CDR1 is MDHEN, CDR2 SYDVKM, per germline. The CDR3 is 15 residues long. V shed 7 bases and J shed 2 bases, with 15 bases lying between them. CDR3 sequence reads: CASTRVYSGNQPQHF. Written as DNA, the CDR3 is TGTGCCAGCACCAGGGTCTACTCGGGCAATCAGCCCCAGCATTTT. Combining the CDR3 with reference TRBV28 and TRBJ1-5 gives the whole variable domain DVKVTQSSRYLVKRTGEKVFLECVQDMDHENMFWYRQDPGLGLRLIYFSYDVKMKEKGDIPEGYSVSREKKERFSLILESASTNQTSMYLCASTRVYSGNQPQHFGDGTRLSIL.

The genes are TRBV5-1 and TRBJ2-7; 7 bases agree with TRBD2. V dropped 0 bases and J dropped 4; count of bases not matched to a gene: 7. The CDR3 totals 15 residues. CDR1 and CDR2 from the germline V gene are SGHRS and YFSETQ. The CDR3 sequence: CASSLAGGVGYEQYF. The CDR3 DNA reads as TGCGCCAGCAGCTTGGCGGGAGGCGTTGGGTACGAGCAGTACTTC.

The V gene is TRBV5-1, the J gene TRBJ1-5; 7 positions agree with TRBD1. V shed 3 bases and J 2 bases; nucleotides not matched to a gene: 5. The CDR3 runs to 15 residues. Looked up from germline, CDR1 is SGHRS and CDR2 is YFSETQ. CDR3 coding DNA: TGCGCCAGCAGCTCGACAGGGCTCGGCAATCAGCCCCAGCATTTT. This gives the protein CASSSTGLGNQPQHF.

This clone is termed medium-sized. The chain's CDR3 is CASSAVWENEKLFF. The CDR3 nucleotides read TGTGCCAGCTCAGCTGTTTGGGAAAATGAAAAACTGTTTTTT. The chain combines TRBV6-6 with TRBJ1-4; D is undetermined. The CDR3 spans 14 residues. The V end was cut by 8 bases, the J end by 5 bases, with 15 bases between. Germline CDR1 and CDR2: MNHNY and SVGAGI (reference sequence).

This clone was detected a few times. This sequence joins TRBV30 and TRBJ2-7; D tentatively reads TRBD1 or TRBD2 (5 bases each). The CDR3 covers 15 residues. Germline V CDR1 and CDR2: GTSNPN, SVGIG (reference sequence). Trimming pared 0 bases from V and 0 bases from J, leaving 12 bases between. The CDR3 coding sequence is TGTGCCTGGAGTGTATACTCGGGGCCCTCCTACGAGCAGTACTTC. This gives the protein CAWSVYSGPSYEQYF.

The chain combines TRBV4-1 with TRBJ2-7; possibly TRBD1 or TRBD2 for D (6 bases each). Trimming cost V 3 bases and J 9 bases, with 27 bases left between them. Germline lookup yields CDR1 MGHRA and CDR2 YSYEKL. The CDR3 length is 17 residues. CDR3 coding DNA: TGCGCCAGCAGCCATACGCTAACTCGGGGGCCCCTAAGGAGGCAGTACTTC. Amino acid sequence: CASSHTLTRGPLRRQYF.

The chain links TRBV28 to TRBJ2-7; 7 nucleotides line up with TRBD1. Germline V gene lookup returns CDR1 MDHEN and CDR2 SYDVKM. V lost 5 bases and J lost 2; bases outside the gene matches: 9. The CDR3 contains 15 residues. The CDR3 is CASSRKYRGTYEQYF. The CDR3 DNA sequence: TGTGCCAGCAGTCGCAAATACAGGGGAACCTACGAGCAGTACTTC.

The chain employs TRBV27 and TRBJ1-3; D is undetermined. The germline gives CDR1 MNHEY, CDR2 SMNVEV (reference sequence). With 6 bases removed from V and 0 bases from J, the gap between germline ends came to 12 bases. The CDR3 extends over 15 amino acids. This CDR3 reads CASSPSDFSGNTIYF. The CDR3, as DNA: TGTGCCAGCAGCCCGTCGGATTTCTCTGGAAACACCATATATTTT.

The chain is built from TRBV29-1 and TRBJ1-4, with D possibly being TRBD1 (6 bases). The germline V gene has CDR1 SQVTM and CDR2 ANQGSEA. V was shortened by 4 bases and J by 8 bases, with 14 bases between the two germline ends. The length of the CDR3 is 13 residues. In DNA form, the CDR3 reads TGCAGCGTTGGTCTCAGGGGAGGGGAAAAACTGTTTTTT. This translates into CSVGLRGGEKLFF.

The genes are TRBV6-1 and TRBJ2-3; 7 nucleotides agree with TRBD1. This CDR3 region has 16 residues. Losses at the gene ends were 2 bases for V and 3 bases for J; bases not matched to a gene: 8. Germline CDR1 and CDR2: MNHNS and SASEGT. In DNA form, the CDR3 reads TGTGCCAGCAGTGAATACAGGGGTTTATATACAGATACGCAGTATTTT. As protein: CASSEYRGLYTDTQYF.

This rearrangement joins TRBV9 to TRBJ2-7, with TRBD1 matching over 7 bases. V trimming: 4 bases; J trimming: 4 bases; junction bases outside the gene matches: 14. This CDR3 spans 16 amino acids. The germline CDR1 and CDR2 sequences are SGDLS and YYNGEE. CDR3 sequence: CASSPGIGGVGYEQYF. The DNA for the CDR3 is TGTGCCAGCAGCCCAGGAATAGGGGGCGTTGGGTACGAGCAGTACTTC.

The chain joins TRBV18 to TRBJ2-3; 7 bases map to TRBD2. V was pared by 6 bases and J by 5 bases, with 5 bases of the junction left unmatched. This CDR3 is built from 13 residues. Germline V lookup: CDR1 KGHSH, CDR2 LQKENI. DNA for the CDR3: TGTGCCAGCTCTCTAGCGGTGGGAGATACGCAGTATTTT. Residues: CASSLAVGDTQYF.

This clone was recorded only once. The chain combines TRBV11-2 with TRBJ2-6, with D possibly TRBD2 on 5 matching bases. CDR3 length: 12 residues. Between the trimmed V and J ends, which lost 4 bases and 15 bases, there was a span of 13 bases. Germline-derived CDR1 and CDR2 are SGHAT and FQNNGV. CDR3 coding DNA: TGTGCCAGCAGCTCGGAGGAGTTAGGCCTGACTTTC. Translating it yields CASSSEELGLTF.

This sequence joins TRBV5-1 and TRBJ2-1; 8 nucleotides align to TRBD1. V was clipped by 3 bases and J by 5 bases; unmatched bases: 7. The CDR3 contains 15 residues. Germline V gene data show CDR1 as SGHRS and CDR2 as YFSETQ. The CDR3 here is CASSSGQVGNNEQFF. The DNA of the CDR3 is TGCGCCAGCAGCTCGGGACAGGTGGGGAACAATGAGCAGTTCTTC.